The 5 T cell receptor beta chains reported below all come from one sample, sequenced in a study of CD8 T cells in Susac syndrome. Random hexamers were used to reverse transcribe roughly 0.5 to 1 ug of RNA. TCRdb ran MiXCR on the immunoSEQ multiplex PCR reads and lists one entry per CDR3 protein. There are about 210,000 distinct CDR3 sequences in the sample; 95% occur only once, and less than 0.095% lies in the top ten. The source material was CD4+ T cells from PBMCs. The source is a human donor with multiple sclerosis.

V gene TRBV24-1 combines with J gene TRBJ2-3; D gene ambiguous. The germline V gene has CDR1 KGHDR and CDR2 SFDVKD. V shed 2 bases and J shed 4 bases, with 6 bases lying between them. This CDR3 region has 13 residues. The CDR3: CATSDSIPDTQYF. The CDR3 coding sequence is TGTGCCACCAGTGATTCAATACCAGATACGCAGTATTTT.

V gene TRBV4-1 combines with J gene TRBJ2-7; D uncertain. Germline assignment: CDR1 MGHRA and CDR2 YSYEKL. CDR3 length: 13 residues. V gave up 0 bases and J gave up 3 bases, with 6 bases separating them. The CDR3 region has the DNA TGCGCCAGCAGCCAAGAAGGATACTACGAGCAGTACTTC. This encodes CASSQEGYYEQYF.

The J gene is TRBJ2-7, the V gene TRBV7-9; D gene uncertain. The germline CDR1 and CDR2 sequences are SEHNR and FQNEAQ (reference sequence). Trimming took off 3 bases at V and 1 base at J, with 10 bases between the two ends. The CDR3 sequence is 14 residues long. CDR3 residues: CASSLGLGSYEQYF. The CDR3 DNA follows: TGTGCCAGCAGCTTGGGTTTAGGGTCCTACGAGCAGTACTTC.

The J gene is TRBJ1-4, the V gene TRBV7-9; 10 nucleotides match TRBD1. The CDR3 totals 13 residues. Germline-derived CDR1 and CDR2 are SEHNR and FQNEAQ (reference sequence). The V segment lost 5 bases and the J segment 8 bases; nucleotides outside the gene matches: 2. This chain's CDR3 is CASSRGQGEKLFF. The DNA of the CDR3 is TGTGCCAGCAGCAGGGGACAGGGGGAAAAACTGTTTTTT.

The J gene is TRBJ2-6, the V gene TRBV12-3 or TRBV12-4; no firm D call. Trimming cost V 8 bases and J 2 bases, with 7 bases left between them. The CDR3 has 13 residues. The CDR3 loop is CASWVTGANVLTF. The CDR3 DNA is TGTGCCAGCTGGGTGACTGGGGCCAACGTCCTGACTTTC.